The sequence of this T cell receptor (beta chain) was determined in a study of radiation and T cells in renal cell carcinoma. In germline, CDR1 is LNHDA, CDR2 SQIVND (reference sequence). The CDR3 extends over 17 amino acids. The V gene end was trimmed by 1 base and the J gene end by 5 bases; junction bases not matched to a gene: 12. This clone was seen just once. The method was immunoSEQ multiplex PCR; TCRdb's version includes in-frame clones alone and lacks a portion of them. The sample shows nearly 50,000 clones, 65% to 90% of them seen only once. Time point described: baseline pretreatment blood. The treatment was: 15 Gy SBRT to primary tumor, nephrectomy 4 weeks later.

The sequenced sample was blood, obtained from a patient whose treatment included radiotherapy and nephrectomy. V and J are TRBV19 and TRBJ2-7, with TRBD1 matching over 9 bases. The sequence was obtained from a woman in her seventies with renal cell carcinoma. The CDR3 reads CASSIVTGTGSKNEQYF. DNA for the CDR3: TGTGCCAGTAGTATAGTGACCGGGACAGGGTCAAAAAACGAGCAGTACTTC.